A single sample is the source of the 4 T cell receptor beta chains below, sequenced in a study of blood T cell repertoires in COVID-19. The data were produced by immunoSEQ multiplex PCR, yet TCRdb's version contains in-frame clones alone and is incomplete. Here the sample spans about 220,000 clones, around 80% being singletons. The specimen sequenced was peripheral blood. Receptors were obtained from a woman in her seventies with acute or convalescent COVID-19.

This clone was seen a few times. V gene TRBV12-5 combines with J gene TRBJ1-5; TRBD1 agrees at 8 bases. Losses at the gene ends were 5 bases for V and 0 bases for J; bases not matched to a gene: 9. CDR1 is LGHNT, CDR2 FRNRAP, per germline. This CDR3 comprises 17 residues. DNA for the CDR3: TGTGCTAGTGGTCCCTGGACAGGGACTTATAGCAATCAGCCCCAGCATTTT. Translating it yields CASGPWTGTYSNQPQHF.

Turning to this clone: One end of the junction fails to match germline, which may point to a read error. CDR3 nucleotide sequence: TGTGCCAGCAGGGAAGGGACTAGCGAGTCCTACGAGCAGTACTTC. Its translation: CASREGTSESYEQYF. This sequence joins TRBV6-1 and TRBJ2-7, with 10 positions matching TRBD2. This CDR3 spans 15 amino acids. Per germline, CDR1 MNHNS and CDR2 SASEGT.

The J gene is TRBJ1-4, the V gene TRBV12-3 or TRBV12-4; no clear D. This CDR3 has 13 amino acids. Between the trimmed V and J ends, which lost 3 bases and 8 bases, there was a span of 10 bases. The CDR3 DNA is TGTGCCAGCAGTTTGATCAGAGGCGAAAAACTGTTTTTT. Translated: CASSLIRGEKLFF.

The chain links TRBV13 to TRBJ2-5; no definite D call. V was pared by 0 bases and J by 5 bases, with 4 bases between. Germline CDR1 PRHDT, CDR2 FYEKMQ (reference sequence). The CDR3 has 12 residues. CDR3 loop: CASSLGMETQYF. In DNA form, the CDR3 reads TGTGCCAGCAGCTTAGGTATGGAGACCCAGTACTTC.